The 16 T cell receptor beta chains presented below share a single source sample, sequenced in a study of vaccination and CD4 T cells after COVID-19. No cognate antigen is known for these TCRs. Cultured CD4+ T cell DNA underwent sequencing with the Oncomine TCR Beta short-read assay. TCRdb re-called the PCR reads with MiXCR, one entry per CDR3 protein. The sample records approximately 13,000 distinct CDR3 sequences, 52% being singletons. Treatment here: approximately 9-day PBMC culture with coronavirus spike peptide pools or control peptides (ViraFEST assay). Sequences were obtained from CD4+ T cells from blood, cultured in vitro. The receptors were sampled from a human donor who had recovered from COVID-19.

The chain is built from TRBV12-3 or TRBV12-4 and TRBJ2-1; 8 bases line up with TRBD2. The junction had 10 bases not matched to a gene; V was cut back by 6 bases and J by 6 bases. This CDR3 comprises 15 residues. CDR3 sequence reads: CASSRRSGGLNEQFF. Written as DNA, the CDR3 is TGTGCCAGCAGCCGACGGTCGGGGGGGCTCAATGAGCAGTTCTTC.

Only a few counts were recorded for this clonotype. The CDR3 nucleotides read TGTGCCAGCAGTGACAGTTCCGGATATAGCAATCAGCCCCAGCATTTT. Its translation: CASSDSSGYSNQPQHF. V gene TRBV2 combines with J gene TRBJ1-5, with D hard to call. Per the germline V gene, CDR1 is SNHLY and CDR2 is FYNNEI. Trimming stripped 3 bases from V and 0 bases from J, with 12 bases between. The CDR3 has 16 residues.

The DNA of the CDR3 is TGTGCCAGCAGCTTAGCCCGGGGGGGACTAGCGGGAGCGTACGAGCAGTACTTC. It codes for CASSLARGGLAGAYEQYF. V and J are TRBV7-9 and TRBJ2-7; 14 positions agree with TRBD2. The CDR3 has 18 amino acids. Germline V gene sequence: CDR1 SEHNR, CDR2 FQNEAQ (reference sequence). V shed 0 bases and J 4 bases; nucleotides not matched to a gene: 8.

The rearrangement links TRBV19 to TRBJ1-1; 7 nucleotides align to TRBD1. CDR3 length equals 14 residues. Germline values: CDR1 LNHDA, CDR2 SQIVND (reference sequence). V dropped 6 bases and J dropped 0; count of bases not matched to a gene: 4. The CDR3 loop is CASRTGSMNTEAFF. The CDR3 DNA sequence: TGTGCCAGTAGGACAGGGTCGATGAACACTGAAGCTTTCTTT.

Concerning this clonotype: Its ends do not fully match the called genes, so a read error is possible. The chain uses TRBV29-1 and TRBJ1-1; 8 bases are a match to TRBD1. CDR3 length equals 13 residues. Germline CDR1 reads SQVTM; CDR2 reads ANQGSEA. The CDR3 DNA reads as TGCAGCGTTGGGGAAGTGGGTAACGAGACAGGGGAGTTT. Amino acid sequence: CSVGEVGNETGEF.

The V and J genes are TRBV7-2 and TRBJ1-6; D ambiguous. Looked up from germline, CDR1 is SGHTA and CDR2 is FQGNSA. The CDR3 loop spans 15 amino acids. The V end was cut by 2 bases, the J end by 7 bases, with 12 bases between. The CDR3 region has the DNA TGTGCCAGCAGCTTAAGGTTTGGGGAGAATTCACCCCTCCACTTT. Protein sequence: CASSLRFGENSPLHF. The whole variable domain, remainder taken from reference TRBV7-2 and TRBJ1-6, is GAGVSQSPSNKVTEKGKDVELRCDPISGHTALYWYRQSLGQGLEFLIYFQGNSAPDKSGLPSDRFSAERTGGSVSTLTIQRTQQEDSAVYLCASSLRFGENSPLHFGNGTRLTVT.

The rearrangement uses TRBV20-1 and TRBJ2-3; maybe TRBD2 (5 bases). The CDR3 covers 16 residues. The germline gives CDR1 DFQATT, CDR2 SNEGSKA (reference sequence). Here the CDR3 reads CSLSKPEGSSADTQYF. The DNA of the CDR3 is TGCAGCCTCAGTAAACCGGAAGGGAGTTCCGCAGATACGCAGTATTTT.

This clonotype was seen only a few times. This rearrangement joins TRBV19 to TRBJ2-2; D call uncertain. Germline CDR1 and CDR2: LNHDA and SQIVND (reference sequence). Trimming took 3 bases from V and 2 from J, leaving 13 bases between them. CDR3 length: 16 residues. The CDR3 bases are TGTGCCAGTAGTATGGCGGTACAGACTAACACCGGGGAGCTGTTTTTT. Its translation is CASSMAVQTNTGELFF.

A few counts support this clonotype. The CDR3, as DNA: TGCAGTGCTAGAGGTCCGAATAATTCACCCCTCCACTTT. This codes for CSARGPNNSPLHF. This chain connects TRBV20-1 to TRBJ1-6; no definite D call. Trimming pared 1 base from V and 5 bases from J, leaving 6 bases between. CDR1 and CDR2 (germline): DFQATT, SNEGSKA (reference sequence). The CDR3 covers 13 residues.

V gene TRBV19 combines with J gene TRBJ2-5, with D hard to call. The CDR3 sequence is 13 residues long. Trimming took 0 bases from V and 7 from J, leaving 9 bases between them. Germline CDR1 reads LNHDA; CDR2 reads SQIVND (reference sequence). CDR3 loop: CASSIDTSRTQYF. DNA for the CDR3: TGTGCCAGTAGTATAGACACCTCGAGGACCCAGTACTTC. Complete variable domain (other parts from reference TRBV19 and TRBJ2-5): DGGITQSPKYLFRKEGQNVTLSCEQNLNHDAMYWYRQDPGQGLRLIYYSQIVNDFQKGDIAEGYSVSREKKESFPLTVTSAQKNPTAFYLCASSIDTSRTQYFGPGTRLLVL.

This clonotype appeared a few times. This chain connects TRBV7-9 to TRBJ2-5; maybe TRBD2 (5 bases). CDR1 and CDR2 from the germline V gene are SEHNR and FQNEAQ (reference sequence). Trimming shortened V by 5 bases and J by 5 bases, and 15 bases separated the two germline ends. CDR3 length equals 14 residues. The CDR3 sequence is CASSPVRGSETQYF. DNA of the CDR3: TGTGCCAGCAGCCCCGTTCGGGGTAGCGAGACCCAGTACTTC. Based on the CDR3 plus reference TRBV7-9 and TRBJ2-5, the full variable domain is DTGVSQNPRHKITKRGQNVTFRCDPISEHNRLYWYRQTLGQGPEFLTYFQNEAQLEKSRLLSDRFSAERPKGSFSTLEIQRTEQGDSAMYLCASSPVRGSETQYFGPGTRLLVL.

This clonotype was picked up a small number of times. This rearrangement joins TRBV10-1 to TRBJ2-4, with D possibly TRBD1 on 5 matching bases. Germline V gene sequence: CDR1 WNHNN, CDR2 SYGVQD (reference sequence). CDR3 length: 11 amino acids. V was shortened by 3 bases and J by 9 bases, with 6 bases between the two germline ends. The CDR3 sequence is CASSDTGIQYF. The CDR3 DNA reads TGCGCCAGCAGTGATACAGGCATTCAGTACTTC.

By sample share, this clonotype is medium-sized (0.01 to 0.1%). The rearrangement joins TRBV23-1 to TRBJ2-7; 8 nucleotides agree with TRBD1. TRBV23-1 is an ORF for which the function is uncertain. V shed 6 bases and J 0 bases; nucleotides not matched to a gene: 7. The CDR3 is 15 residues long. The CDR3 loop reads CASRLGQESSYEQYF. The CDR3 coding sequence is TGCGCCAGCAGACTGGGACAGGAGAGCTCCTACGAGCAGTACTTC.

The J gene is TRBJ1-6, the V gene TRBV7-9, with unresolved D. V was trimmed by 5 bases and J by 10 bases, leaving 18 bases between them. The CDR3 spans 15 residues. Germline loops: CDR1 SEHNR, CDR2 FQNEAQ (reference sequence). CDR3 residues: CASSKETFIGSPLHF. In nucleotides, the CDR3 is TGTGCCAGCAGCAAGGAAACTTTTATTGGCTCACCCCTCCACTTT.

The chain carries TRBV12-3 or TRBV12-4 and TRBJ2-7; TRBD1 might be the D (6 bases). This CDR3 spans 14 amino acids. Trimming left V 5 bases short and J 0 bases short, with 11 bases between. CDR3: CASSRTVHSYEQYF. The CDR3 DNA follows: TGTGCCAGCAGTAGGACAGTTCACTCCTACGAGCAGTACTTC.

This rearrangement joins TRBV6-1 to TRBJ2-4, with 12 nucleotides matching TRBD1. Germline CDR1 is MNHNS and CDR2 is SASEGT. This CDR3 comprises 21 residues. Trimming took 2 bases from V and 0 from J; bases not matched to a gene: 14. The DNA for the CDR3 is TGTGCCAGCAGTGAAAACGCGGTACGGGACAGGGGGCAAGAAGCCAAAAACATTCAGTACTTC. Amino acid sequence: CASSENAVRDRGQEAKNIQYF.